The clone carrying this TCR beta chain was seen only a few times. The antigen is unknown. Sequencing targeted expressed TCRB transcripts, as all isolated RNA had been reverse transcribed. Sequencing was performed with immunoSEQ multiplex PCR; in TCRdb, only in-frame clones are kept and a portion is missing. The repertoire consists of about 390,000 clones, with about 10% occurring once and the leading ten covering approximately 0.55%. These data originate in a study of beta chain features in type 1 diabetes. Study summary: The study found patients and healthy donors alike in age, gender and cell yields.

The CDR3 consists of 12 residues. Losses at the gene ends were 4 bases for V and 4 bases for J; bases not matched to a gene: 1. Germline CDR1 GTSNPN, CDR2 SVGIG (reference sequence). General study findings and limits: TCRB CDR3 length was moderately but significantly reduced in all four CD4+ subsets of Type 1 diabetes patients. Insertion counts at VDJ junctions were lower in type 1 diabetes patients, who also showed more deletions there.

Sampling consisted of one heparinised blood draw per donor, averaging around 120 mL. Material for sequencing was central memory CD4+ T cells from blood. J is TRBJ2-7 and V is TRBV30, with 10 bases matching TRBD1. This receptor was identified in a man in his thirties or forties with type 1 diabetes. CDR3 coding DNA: TGTGCCTGGACGGGACAGGGGTACGAGCAGTACTTC. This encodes CAWTGQGYEQYF.